This T cell receptor beta chain was recovered during a study of beta chain features in type 1 diabetes. Study results and caveats: A pattern of fewer insertions and more deletions at VDJ junctions was seen in type 1 diabetes patients. For patients and controls alike, PCR might favor shorter templates to the same degree.

This clone occurred a few times. The target antigen is unknown. The CDR3 consists of 14 residues. The V end was cut by 5 bases, the J end by 5 bases, with 13 bases between. CDR1 and CDR2 (germline): SNHLY, FYNNEI. CD4+ naive, central memory, regulatory and stem cell-like memory cells were sorted via CD45RO/CCR7/CD25/CD127/CD95/CD27. Every isolated RNA sample was fully reverse transcribed, so sequencing captured expressed TCRB transcripts. The assay was immunoSEQ multiplex PCR, and TCRdb's table has in-frame clones only and misses some. The sample has 200,000 to 250,000 clones, 9.6% seen once. This TCR was sampled from a woman aged 18-29 years in good health. The rearrangement uses TRBV2 and TRBJ2-1, with TRBD2 as a possible D gene (6 bases). Source material: naive CD4+ T cells from blood. For the CDR3, the DNA is TGTGCCAGCAGTATGGTAGCGGCCGACAATGAGCAGTTCTTC. It encodes CASSMVAADNEQFF.